This T cell receptor beta chain emerged from a study of T cells after yellow fever vaccination (dated by TCRdb to between 2018 and 2021). General notes on the study: The SMART-Seq v4 Ultra Low Input RNA kit was used to prepare libraries from fractions with low cell numbers. To follow T-cell clones before and after primary and booster YFV17D yellow fever vaccination, bulk TCR alpha and beta repertoires were sequenced over time. Bulk PBMC replicates and cell subsets were isolated from blood drawn at multiple timepoints before and after both primary and secondary immunization. Two healthy male donors, one aged 18 to 30 and one aged 30 to 40 years, made up the cohort. Broader findings and caveats from the paper: Because the study included only a couple of donors, the extent to which the findings can be generalized is limited. Most clones expanded after primary vaccination were re-detected after the booster (almost 97% of CD4 and 88% of CD8), suggesting broad memory maintenance. A small fraction of clonotypes appeared in both the CD4 and CD8 compartments, likely as a result of convergent recombination. The secondary T-cell response was found to be weaker but faster than the primary response, with a peak reached on day 5 rather than on day 15. Because abundant contaminating clonotypes from the bulk population could be contained in FACS-sorted repertoires, computational filtering was required.

The intended sense of this specimen's treatment or condition label: live attenuated yellow fever vaccine strain. At each blood-draw timepoint, two biological replicates of bulk PBMCs were obtained. A standard Ficoll-Paque protocol was used to isolate PBMCs from peripheral blood. RNA was extracted with TriZol from bulk PBMCs, CD4 and CD8 fractions, and dextramer-positive and dextramer-negative fractions. TCR cDNA was synthesized by 5'RACE template switching, which introduced a universal primer site and unique molecular identifiers. Priming of cDNA synthesis was performed from both the TCR alpha and TCR beta constant segments. Library amplification used two PCR steps, and the second PCR step added sample barcodes and sequencing adapters. Sequencing of libraries was performed on Illumina HiSeq 2500 (2x100 bp) or NovaSeq (2x150 bp). In the source study's methods: MIGEC handled demultiplexing of reads and collapsing into UMI consensus sequences, while MiXCR performed V(D)J alignment. Using edgeR on replicate PBMC samples, clonotypes were called vaccine-responding if FDR was below 0.01 and the log2 fold change was above 5 up to day 15. Each bulk clonotype was labeled CD4 or CD8 based on which sequenced repertoire, CD4 or CD8, contained the clonotype at higher abundance. Through fastp at Q25 and MiXCR, TCRdb rebuilt clones from the public reads, retaining in-frame beta chains. One record per CDR3 amino acid sequence lists the most common genes and DNA. TCRdb's processing, not the authors', yielded these V and J calls. Across this sample there are around 610,000 distinct CDR3 sequences, with approximately 12% seen only once. Of the sample, over 12% is held by the ten largest clones.

Deletion took 8 bases off V and 0 bases off J, with a span of 15 bases between the germline ends. Based on the germline V gene, the CDR1 and CDR2 sequences are MNHNS and SASEGT. From cysteine to phenylalanine, the CDR3 is 15 amino acids long. CDR3 DNA only is kept here, 45 bases in frame from base 1. Points on this clonotype: Its target antigen remains unknown. Base qualities were left out, and no much larger clone turns up one base away.

The receptor comes from a man aged 30 to 45 who received the YFV17D yellow fever vaccine. The chain uses TRBV6-1 and TRBJ2-3; the D segment cannot be called with confidence. Source: PBMCs, taken on the day of the yellow fever booster vaccination. The nucleotide sequence reads as follows: TGTGCCAGCTCTGCCACTCTAACTAGCACAGATACGCAGTATTTT. It specifies CASSATLTSTDTQYF.